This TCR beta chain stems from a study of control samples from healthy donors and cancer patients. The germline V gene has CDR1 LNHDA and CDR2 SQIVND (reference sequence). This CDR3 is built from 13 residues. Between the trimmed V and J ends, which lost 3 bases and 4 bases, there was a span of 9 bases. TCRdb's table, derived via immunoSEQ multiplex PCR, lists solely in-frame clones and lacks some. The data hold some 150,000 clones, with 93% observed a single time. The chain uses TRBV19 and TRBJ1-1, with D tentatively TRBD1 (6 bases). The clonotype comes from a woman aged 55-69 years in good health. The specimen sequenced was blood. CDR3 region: CASSIVRGTEAFF. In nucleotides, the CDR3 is TGTGCCAGTAGTATCGTCAGGGGCACTGAAGCTTTCTTT. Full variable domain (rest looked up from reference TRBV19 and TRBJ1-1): DGGITQSPKYLFRKEGQNVTLSCEQNLNHDAMYWYRQDPGQGLRLIYYSQIVNDFQKGDIAEGYSVSREKKESFPLTVTSAQKNPTAFYLCASSIVRGTEAFFGQGTRLTVV.